This T cell receptor beta chain came from a study of Graves' ophthalmopathy and Graves' hyperthyroidism. Notes on the study in general: Both a roughly 68% sensitivity and a 72.22% specificity characterized the model's predictions of ophthalmopathy progression. The blood repertoire also included most expanded thyroid clonotypes above 0.001 frequency.

TCR beta CDR3 regions were amplified from RNA transcripts. HTBI primers primed a first-round RT-PCR, and a second-round multiplex PCR followed. One entry per CDR3 protein, called by TCRdb with MiXCR from the multiplex PCR reads. The data contain a few hundred thousand distinct CDR3 sequences, approximately 17% of them singletons. CDR3 length equals 14 residues. V was shortened by 2 bases and J by 5 bases, with 12 bases between the two germline ends. Germline V lookup: CDR1 MNHNS, CDR2 SASEGT. In its sample, this clonotype was seen a few times. Its antigen is undetermined. By definition, stable hyperthyroidism involved no ophthalmopathy within 18 months of follow-up. Lactation, pregnancy, uncontrolled infections and other autoimmune diseases were all grounds for excluding patients.

The V gene is TRBV6-1, the J gene TRBJ1-1; D is ambiguous. Material: peripheral blood. This receptor was identified in an adult woman with stable Graves' hyperthyroidism. The CDR3 DNA reads TGTGCCAGCAGTGAATCAGCCTTTGGGACTGAAGCTTTCTTT. Translating gives CASSESAFGTEAFF.